This T cell receptor beta chain comes out of a study of CD8+CD57+ T cells in acquired aplastic anemia. Study information: An average of roughly 3 ug of DNA was obtained from sorted CD4+ and CD8+ cells.

Notes on the study in general: No significant difference in CD8+ Simpson's diversity was found between patients and controls. Approximately 29 was the count of CD8+ CDR3 sequences that patients shared with controls.

According to the study, genomic DNA was the template for TCR beta VDJ and CDR3 profiling. TCRdb ran MiXCR on the reads and lists one entry per CDR3 protein. This table has 150,000 to 200,000 distinct CDR3 sequences, 40% to 55% appearing once. In patients chosen for sequencing, flow cytometry had shown CD8+CD57+ cell expansion. No therapy had been given to the patients at the time of blood sampling. Remarks on this clonotype: As yet, its antigen is unknown.

J gave up 4 bases and V 3 bases, and 11 bases lay outside the gene matches. Germline assignment: CDR1 KGHDR and CDR2 SFDVKD. The CDR3 is made up of 18 amino acids. The sample was sorted CD4+, CD8+, or CD8+CD57+ T cells (not recorded which) from PBMCs. The rearrangement links TRBV24-1 to TRBJ2-1; TRBD2 agrees at 10 bases. The origin of this receptor is a human donor with aplastic anemia. The CDR3: CATSDRLAGVAFYNEQFF. The CDR3 bases are TGTGCCACCAGTGATCGCCTAGCGGGAGTAGCGTTTTACAATGAGCAGTTCTTC.